This T cell receptor beta chain appears in the sequencing data of a study of blood T cell repertoires in COVID-19. Overall study: The analysed material was cDNA or gDNA that came from T cells, B-cell-depleted T cells, or PBMCs.

Germline V gene lookup returns CDR1 SGHDT and CDR2 YYEEEE. V was pared by 0 bases and J by 7 bases, with 6 bases of the junction left unmatched. This CDR3 comprises 14 residues. Here immunoSEQ multiplex PCR was the method, and the copy in TCRdb shows in-frame clones only, minus some. Among roughly 340,000 clones, over 70% were seen once, and the ten largest hold just under 6.5%. Seattle enrolled patients during active infection and tracked them longitudinally. This rearrangement joins TRBV5-6 to TRBJ1-1, with 7 bases lining up with TRBD1. This sequence was found in a woman aged 50 to 60 with COVID-19, enrolled during active disease. The sample taken for sequencing was peripheral blood. The CDR3 sequence is CASSLEGTDLEAFF. The DNA for the CDR3 is TGTGCCAGCAGCTTGGAAGGGACAGACCTTGAAGCTTTCTTT. The full variable domain, its missing parts supplied by reference TRBV5-6 and TRBJ1-1, is DAGVTQSPTHLIKTRGQQVTLRCSPKSGHDTVSWYQQALGQGPQFIFQYYEEEERQRGNFPDRFSGHQFPNYSSELNVNALLLGDSALYLCASSLEGTDLEAFFGQGTRLTVV.